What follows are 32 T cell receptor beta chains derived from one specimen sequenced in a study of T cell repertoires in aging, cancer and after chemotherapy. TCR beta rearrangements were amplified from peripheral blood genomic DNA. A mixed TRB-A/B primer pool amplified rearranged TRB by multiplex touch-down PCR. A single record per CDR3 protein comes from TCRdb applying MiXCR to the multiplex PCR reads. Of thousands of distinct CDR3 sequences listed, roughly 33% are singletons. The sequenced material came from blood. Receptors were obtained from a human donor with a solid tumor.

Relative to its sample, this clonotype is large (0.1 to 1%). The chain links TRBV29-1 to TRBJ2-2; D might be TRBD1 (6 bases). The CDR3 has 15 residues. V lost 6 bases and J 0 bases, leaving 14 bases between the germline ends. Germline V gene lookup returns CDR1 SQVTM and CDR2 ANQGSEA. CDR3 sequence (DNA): TGCAGCGTGATAACAGGGTTACCGAACACCGGGGAGCTGTTTTTT. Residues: CSVITGLPNTGELFF.

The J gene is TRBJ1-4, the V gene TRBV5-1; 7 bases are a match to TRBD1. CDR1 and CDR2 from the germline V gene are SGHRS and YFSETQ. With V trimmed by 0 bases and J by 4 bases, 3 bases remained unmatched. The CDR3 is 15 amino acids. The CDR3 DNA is TGCGCCAGCAGCTTGGTGGGACAGCTTAATGAAAAACTGTTTTTT. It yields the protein CASSLVGQLNEKLFF.

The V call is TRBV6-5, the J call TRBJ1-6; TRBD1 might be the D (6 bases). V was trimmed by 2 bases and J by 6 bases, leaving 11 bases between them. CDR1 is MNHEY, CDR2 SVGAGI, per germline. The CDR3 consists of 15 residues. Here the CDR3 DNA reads TGTGCCAGCAGTTACAACAGGGTTCCTAATTCACCCCTCCACTTT. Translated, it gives CASSYNRVPNSPLHF.

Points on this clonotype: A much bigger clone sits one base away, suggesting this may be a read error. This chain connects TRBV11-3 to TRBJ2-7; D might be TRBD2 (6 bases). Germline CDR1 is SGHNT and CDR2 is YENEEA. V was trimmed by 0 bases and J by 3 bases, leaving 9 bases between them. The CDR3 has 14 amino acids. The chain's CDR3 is CASSLEEGSYEQYF. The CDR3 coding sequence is TGTGCCAGCAGCTTAGAGGAGGGCAGCTACGAGCAGTACTTC.

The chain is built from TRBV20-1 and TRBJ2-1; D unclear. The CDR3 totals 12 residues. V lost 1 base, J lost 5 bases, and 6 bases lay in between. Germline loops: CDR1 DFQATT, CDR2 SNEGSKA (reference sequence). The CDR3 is CSARGGNNEQFF. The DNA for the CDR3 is TGCAGTGCTAGAGGGGGAAACAATGAGCAGTTCTTC.

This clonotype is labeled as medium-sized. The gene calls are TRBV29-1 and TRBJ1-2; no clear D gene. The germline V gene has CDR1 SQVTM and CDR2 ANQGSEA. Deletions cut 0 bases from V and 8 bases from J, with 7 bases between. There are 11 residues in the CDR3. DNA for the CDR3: TGCAGCGTTGAAGATCAAGGAGGCTACACCTTC. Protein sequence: CSVEDQGGYTF. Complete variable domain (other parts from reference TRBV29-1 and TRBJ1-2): SAVISQKPSRDICQRGTSLTIQCQVDSQVTMMFWYRQQPGQSLTLIATANQGSEATYESGFVIDKFPISRPNLTFSTLTVSNMSPEDSSIYLCSVEDQGGYTFGSGTRLTVV.

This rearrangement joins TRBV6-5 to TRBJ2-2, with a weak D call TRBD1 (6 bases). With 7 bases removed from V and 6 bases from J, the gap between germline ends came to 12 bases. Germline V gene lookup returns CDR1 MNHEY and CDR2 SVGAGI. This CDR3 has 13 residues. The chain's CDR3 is CASILQGSGELFF. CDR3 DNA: TGTGCCAGCATTCTACAGGGATCCGGGGAGCTGTTTTTT.

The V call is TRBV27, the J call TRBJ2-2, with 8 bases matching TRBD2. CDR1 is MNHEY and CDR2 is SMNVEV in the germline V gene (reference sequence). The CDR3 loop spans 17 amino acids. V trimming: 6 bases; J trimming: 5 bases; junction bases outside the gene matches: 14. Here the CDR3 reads CASSQGFGRGPTGELFF. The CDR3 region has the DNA TGTGCCAGCAGCCAAGGGTTCGGGAGGGGCCCAACCGGGGAGCTGTTTTTT.

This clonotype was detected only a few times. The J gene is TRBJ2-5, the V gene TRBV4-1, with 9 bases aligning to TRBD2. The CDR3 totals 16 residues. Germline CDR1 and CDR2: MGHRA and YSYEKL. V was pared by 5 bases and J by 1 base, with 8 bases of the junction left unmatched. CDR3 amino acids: CASSGLAGDTQETQYF. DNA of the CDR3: TGCGCCAGCAGCGGCTTAGCGGGAGATACCCAAGAGACCCAGTACTTC.

CDR3 DNA: TGTGCCAGCAGCTTAGAGCAGGGTAATTCACCCCTCCACTTT. Translated, it gives CASSLEQGNSPLHF. The J gene is TRBJ1-6, the V gene TRBV11-3, with TRBD1 as a possible D gene (5 bases). This CDR3 region has 14 residues. CDR1 and CDR2 from the germline V gene are SGHNT and YENEEA. Deletions cut 0 bases from V and 6 bases from J, with 6 bases between. Looking up the rest from reference TRBV11-3 and TRBJ1-6 gives the full variable domain: EAGVVQSPRYKIIEKKQPVAFWCNPISGHNTLYWYLQNLGQGPELLIRYENEEAVDDSQLPKDRFSAERLKGVDSTLKIQPAELGDSAVYLCASSLEQGNSPLHFGNGTRLTVT.

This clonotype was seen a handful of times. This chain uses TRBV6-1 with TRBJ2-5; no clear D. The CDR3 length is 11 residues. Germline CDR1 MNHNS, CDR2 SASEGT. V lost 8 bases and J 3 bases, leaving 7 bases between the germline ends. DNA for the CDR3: TGTGCCAGCGGTTTTAAAGAGACCCAGTACTTC. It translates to CASGFKETQYF.

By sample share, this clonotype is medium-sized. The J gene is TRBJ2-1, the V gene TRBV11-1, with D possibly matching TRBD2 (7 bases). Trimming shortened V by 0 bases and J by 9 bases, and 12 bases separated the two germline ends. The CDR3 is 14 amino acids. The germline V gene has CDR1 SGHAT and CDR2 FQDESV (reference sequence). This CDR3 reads CASSLAGGPTEQFF. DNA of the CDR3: TGTGCCAGCAGCTTAGCGGGGGGGCCTACTGAGCAGTTCTTC.

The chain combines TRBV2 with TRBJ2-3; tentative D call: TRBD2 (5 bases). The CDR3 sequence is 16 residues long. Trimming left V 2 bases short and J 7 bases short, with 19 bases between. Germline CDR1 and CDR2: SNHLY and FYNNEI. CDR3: CASSERWFPGKNTQYF. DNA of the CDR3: TGTGCCAGCAGTGAACGGTGGTTCCCGGGGAAGAATACGCAGTATTTT.

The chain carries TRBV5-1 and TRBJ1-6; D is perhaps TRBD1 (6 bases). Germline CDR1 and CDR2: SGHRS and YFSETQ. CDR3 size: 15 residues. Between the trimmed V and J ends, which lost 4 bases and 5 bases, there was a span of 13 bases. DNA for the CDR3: TGCGCCAGCAGCCTGCGGACAGTTCATAATTCACCCCTCCACTTT. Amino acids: CASSLRTVHNSPLHF.

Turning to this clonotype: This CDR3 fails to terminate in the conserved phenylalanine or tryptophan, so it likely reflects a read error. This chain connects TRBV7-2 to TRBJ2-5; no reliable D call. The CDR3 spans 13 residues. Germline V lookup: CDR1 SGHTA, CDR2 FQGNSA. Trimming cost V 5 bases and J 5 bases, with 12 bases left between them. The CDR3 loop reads CASSQGSGETQYL. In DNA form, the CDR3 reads TGTGCCAGCAGCCAAGGGTCAGGCGAGACCCAGTACTTA.

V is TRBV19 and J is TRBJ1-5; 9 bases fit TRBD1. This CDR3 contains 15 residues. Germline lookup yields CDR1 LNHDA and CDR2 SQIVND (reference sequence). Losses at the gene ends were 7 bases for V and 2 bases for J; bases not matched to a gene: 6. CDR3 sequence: CASTPQGARNQPQHF. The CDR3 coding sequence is TGTGCCAGTACCCCACAGGGGGCCCGCAATCAGCCCCAGCATTTT. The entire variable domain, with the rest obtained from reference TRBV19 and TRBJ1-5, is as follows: DGGITQSPKYLFRKEGQNVTLSCEQNLNHDAMYWYRQDPGQGLRLIYYSQIVNDFQKGDIAEGYSVSREKKESFPLTVTSAQKNPTAFYLCASTPQGARNQPQHFGDGTRLSIL.

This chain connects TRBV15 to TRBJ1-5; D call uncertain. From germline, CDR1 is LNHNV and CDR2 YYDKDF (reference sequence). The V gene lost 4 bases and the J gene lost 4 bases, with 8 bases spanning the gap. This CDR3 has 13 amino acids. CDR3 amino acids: CATSNLRNQPQHF. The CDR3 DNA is TGTGCCACCAGCAATCTCCGAAATCAGCCCCAGCATTTT.

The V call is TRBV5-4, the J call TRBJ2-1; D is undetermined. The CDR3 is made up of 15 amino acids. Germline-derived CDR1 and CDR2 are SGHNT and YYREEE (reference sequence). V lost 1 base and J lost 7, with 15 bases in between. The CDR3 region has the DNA TGTGCCAGCAGCTTGTTATTCCAGAGTTGGAATGAGCAGTTCTTC. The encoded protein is CASSLLFQSWNEQFF.

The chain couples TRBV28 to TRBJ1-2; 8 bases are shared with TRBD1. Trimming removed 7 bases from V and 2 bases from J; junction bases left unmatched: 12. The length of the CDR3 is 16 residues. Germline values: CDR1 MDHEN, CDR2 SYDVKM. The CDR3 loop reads CASTVSGTGENYGYTF. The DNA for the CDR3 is TGTGCCAGCACGGTTTCCGGGACAGGTGAAAACTATGGCTACACCTTC.

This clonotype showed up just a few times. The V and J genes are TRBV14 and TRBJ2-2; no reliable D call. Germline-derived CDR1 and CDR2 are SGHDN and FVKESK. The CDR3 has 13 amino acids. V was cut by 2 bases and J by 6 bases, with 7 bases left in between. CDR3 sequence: CASSQWEAGELFF. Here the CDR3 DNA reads TGTGCCAGCAGCCAATGGGAAGCCGGGGAGCTGTTTTTT.

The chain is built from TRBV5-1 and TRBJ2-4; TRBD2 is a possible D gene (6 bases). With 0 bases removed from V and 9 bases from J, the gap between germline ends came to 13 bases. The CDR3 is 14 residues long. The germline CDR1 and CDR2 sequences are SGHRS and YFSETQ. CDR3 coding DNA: TGCGCCAGCAGCTTGGCCCAGGGAGGCGGCATTCAGTACTTC. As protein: CASSLAQGGGIQYF.

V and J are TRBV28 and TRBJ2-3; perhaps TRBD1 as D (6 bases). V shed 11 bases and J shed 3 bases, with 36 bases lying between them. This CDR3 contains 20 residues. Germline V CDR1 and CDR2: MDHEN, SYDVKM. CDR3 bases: TGTGCCGGACCATATAAAGGGAGCCCCCAAGCGCAGGGGAGAACAGATACGCAGTATTTT. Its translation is CAGPYKGSPQAQGRTDTQYF. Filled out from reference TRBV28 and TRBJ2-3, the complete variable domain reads DVKVTQSSRYLVKRTGEKVFLECVQDMDHENMFWYRQDPGLGLRLIYFSYDVKMKEKGDIPEGYSVSREKKERFSLILESASTNQTSMYLCAGPYKGSPQAQGRTDTQYFGPGTRLTVL.

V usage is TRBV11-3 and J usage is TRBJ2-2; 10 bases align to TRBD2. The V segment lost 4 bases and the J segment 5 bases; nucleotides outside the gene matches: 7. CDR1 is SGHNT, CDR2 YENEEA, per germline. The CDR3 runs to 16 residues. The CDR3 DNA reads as TGTGCCAGCAGCTCTTCAGCGGGAGGGCGTACCGGGGAGCTGTTTTTT. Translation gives CASSSSAGGRTGELFF.

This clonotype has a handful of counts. The CDR3 protein is CASSLLVSGAGNEKLFF. Written as DNA, the CDR3 is TGTGCCAGCAGTTTATTGGTTTCGGGGGCAGGGAATGAAAAACTGTTTTTT. The chain couples TRBV27 to TRBJ1-4; a possible D gene is TRBD1 (6 bases). Deletions cut 1 base from V and 5 bases from J, with 17 bases between. Germline CDR1 MNHEY, CDR2 SMNVEV (reference sequence). The CDR3 covers 17 residues.

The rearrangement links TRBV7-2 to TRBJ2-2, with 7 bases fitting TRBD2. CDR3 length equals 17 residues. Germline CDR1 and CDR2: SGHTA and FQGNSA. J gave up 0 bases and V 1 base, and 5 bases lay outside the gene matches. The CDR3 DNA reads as TGTGCCAGCAGCTTAGTCGTGGGAGGGGCGAACACCGGGGAGCTGTTTTTT. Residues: CASSLVVGGANTGELFF.

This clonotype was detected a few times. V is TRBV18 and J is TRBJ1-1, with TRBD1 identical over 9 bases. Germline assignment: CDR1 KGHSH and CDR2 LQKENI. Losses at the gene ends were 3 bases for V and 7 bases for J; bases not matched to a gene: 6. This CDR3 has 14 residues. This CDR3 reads CASSPRTGEGEAFF. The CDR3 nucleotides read TGTGCCAGCTCACCTCGGACAGGGGAGGGTGAAGCTTTCTTT.

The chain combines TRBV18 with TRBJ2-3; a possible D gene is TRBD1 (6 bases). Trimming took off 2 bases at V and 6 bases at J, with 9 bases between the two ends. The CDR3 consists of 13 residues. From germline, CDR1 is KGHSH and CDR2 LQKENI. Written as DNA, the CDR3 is TGTGCCAGCTCACCATGCAGGGGCGATACGCAGTATTTT. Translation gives CASSPCRGDTQYF.

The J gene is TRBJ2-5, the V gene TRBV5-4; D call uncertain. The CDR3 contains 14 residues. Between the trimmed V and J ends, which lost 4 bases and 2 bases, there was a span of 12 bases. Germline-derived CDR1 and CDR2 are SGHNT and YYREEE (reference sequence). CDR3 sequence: CASSRSGGQETQYF. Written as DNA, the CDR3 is TGTGCCAGCAGCCGATCGGGCGGACAAGAGACCCAGTACTTC.

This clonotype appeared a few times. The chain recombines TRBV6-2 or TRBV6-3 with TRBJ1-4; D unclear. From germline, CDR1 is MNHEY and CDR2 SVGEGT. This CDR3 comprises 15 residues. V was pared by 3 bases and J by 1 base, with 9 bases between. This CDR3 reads CASSYGRRTNEKLFF. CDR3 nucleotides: TGTGCCAGCAGTTATGGGCGGCGAACTAATGAAAAACTGTTTTTT.

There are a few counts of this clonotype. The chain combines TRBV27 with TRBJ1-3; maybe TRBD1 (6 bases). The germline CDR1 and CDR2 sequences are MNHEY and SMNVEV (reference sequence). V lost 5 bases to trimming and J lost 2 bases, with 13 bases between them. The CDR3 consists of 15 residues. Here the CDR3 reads CASSLDTGTGNTIYF. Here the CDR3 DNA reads TGTGCCAGCAGTCTCGATACAGGGACTGGAAACACCATATATTTT.

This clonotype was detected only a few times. This chain's CDR3 is CASSSLAGGSSYEQYF. The CDR3 region has the DNA TGTGCCAGCAGTTCCCTAGCGGGGGGAAGCTCCTACGAGCAGTACTTC. J is TRBJ2-7 and V is TRBV27; 11 bases line up with TRBD2. This CDR3 is 16 amino acids long. Per the germline V gene, CDR1 is MNHEY and CDR2 is SMNVEV (reference sequence). The junction had 5 bases not matched to a gene; V was cut back by 4 bases and J by 0 bases.

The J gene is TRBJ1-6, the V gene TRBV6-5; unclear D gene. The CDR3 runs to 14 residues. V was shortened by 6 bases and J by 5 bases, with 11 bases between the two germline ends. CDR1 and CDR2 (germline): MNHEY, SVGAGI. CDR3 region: CASSNGNNNSPLHF. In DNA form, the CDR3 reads TGTGCCAGCAGCAACGGGAACAATAATTCACCCCTCCACTTT.